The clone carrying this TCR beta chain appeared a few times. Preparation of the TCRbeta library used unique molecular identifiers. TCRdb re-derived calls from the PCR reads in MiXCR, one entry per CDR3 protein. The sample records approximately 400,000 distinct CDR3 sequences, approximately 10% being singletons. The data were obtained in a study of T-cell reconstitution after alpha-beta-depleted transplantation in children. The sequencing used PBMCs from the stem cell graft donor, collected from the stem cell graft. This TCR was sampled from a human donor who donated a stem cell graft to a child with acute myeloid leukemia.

CDR3 sequence: CASSSTGLSGELFF. The CDR3, as DNA: TGTGCCAGCAGTTCGACGGGGCTGAGCGGGGAGCTGTTTTTT. The chain combines TRBV28 with TRBJ2-2; tentatively, D is TRBD1 or TRBD2 (5 bases each). There are 14 residues in the CDR3. V lost 4 bases to trimming and J lost 7 bases, with 13 bases between them. CDR1 is MDHEN and CDR2 is SYDVKM in the germline V gene.